This paragraph reports one T cell receptor (beta chain). Its antigen is still unknown. No base quality information exists; no much larger clone differs at one position. Using the deep immunoSEQ assay, TCR CDR3 regions were amplified from genomic DNA by multiplex PCR. Extracted genomic DNA from each cell subset was distributed evenly across all wells of several immunoSEQ 96-well plates, and each plate was treated as a replicate. For sorted subsets, 200 ng of genomic DNA, equivalent to some 30,000 T cell genomes, went into each replicate PCR. Purified libraries were measured with a Qubit 3.0 fluorometer, size-checked on a Bioanalyzer 2100, and measured again with the KAPA Library Quantification kit. Every immunoSEQ 96-well plate was sequenced on a dedicated single-read 150-cycle Illumina NextSeq 550 flow cell. The authors' pipeline ran thus. Because the immunoSEQ output included only junctional sequences and no quality scores, the filtering could not be the same as the filtering used for full-length reads. To assign V/J genes and CDR3, sequences were annotated using PyIR, a Python wrapper for IgBLAST v1.9, with IMGT germline references. Reads with weak V/J assignments (E-value above 1e-6), missing CDR3, stop codons, out-of-frame junctions, or ambiguous translated residues were removed. V3J clonotypes were defined as sequences sharing an identical inferred V gene, J gene, and CDR3 amino acid sequence. The percentage overlap between two repertoires was calculated by dividing the number of shared unique clonotypes by the size of the smaller repertoire. Repertoire richness was assessed with RTK rarefaction, the Chao1 estimator, and Recon v2.1 estimates of unobserved clonotypes. For all TCRbeta clonotypes obtained by the gDNA method from a handful of donors, generation probabilities were computed with OLGA. Not all clones reach the TCRdb copy of this immuneACCESS table, which keeps in-frame sequences only. Checked studies attribute under half of the gap to unresolved V genes and leave the rest unexplained. The DNA was the basis for D and trimming; V, J and clone size are from that table. The sample table shows around 2.5 million clones, and roughly 93% are seen once. Clones ranked in the top ten supply approximately 0.36% of the sample.

Donors were healthy HIV-negative adults with no recently reported acute infections or vaccinations. Only Caucasian adults living in Nashville, Tennessee, USA were represented among the donors. Magnetic negative selection was used to enrich CD4+ T cells, after which naive cells were positively selected on CD45RA and the negative fraction became the memory subset. After blood collection by leukapheresis, PBMCs were isolated using Ficoll-Histopaque density gradient centrifugation and then cryopreserved in the vapor phase of liquid nitrogen. Analytical flow cytometry was used to check the purity and quantity of every magnetically sorted T cell population. Each sorted fraction had its genomic DNA isolated and then quantified by UV absorbance on a Nanodrop 2000c. The CDR3 contains 14 residues, cysteine and phenylalanine counted. Solely the CDR3 DNA is kept, with 42 bases framed from the first base. Trimming takes 7 bases from V and 2 bases from J, and the germline ends sit 15 bases apart. In the germline V gene, CDR1 corresponds to SNHLY and CDR2 to FYNNEI.

The data originate from a study of shared clonotypes between healthy human individuals (TCRdb year 2020). For the study in its entirety: A couple of women and three men aged 18 to 49 years were included in the cohort. Per donor, three plates each were used for CD4 naive and CD4 memory, two for CD8 naive, and one for CD8 memory. Per donor, leukapheresis produced somewhere between about 0.94 and 9.5 billion PBMCs. Different laboratories and diverse techniques were used to prepare libraries and sequence TCR repertoires, to increase sequencing depth and limit assay-specific biases. To estimate repertoire size and how much clonotypes are shared between individuals, the study performed deep sequencing of blood TCR repertoires from five healthy adults. Study-wide conclusions, independent of this receptor: Larger estimated clonotype richness was generally found for naive subsets than for memory subsets. Compared with non-shared clonotypes, clonotypes shared by all four sorted-subset donors had higher generation probabilities. Because the study included only a small number of donors, the genetic and exposure-history diversity represented was limited. Across a handful of donors, approximately 5% of naive CD4, approximately 3.5% of naive CD8, roughly 2.3% of memory CD4, and roughly 0.4% of memory CD8 clonotypes were shared. Even with the large sequencing depth, rarefaction of the sorted-subset datasets indicated that sequencing was incomplete. Sampling was restricted to blood, and TCR repertoires in tissues likely differ from the TCR repertoires found in blood. Pairwise subsampling indicated that sequencing depth was expected to affect the degree of clonotype sharing among donors.

This sequence originates from a man younger than 30 in good health. Some clones in this sample may be carry-over from other donors' samples. Recombination linked TRBV2 to TRBJ2-7, with no D gene named confidently. What was sequenced was naive CD4+ T cells from PBMCs. In light of the paper, this sample's cell subset or site label describes: CD45RA+ positively selected. In nucleotide form, the sequence is TGTGCCAGCAATAGGAACTTTGGGACCTACGAGCAGTACTTC. This translates into CASNRNFGTYEQYF. The CDR3, completed at both ends by the reference TRBV2 and TRBJ2-7 genes, gives the full variable domain EPEVTQTPSHQVTQMGQEVILRCVPISNHLYFYWYRQILGQKVEFLVSFYNNEISEKSEIFDDQFSVERPDGSNFTLKIRSTKLEDSAMYFCASNRNFGTYEQYFGPGTRLTVT.